This T cell receptor beta chain derives from a study of cytomegalovirus exposure and HLA in healthy donors. Background on the study: The 120 or so validation repertoires were reported in a later analysis to have been generated on the same platform as the approximately 700 first-cohort repertoires. Overall study findings and caveats: The TCR clusters that emerged in the first cohort tended, a later analysis found, to co-occur in the roughly 130 validation repertoires. In vitro testing confirmed a few CMV-associated chains as specific for CMV antigens. The study put 150 or so TCR beta chains on its list as cytomegalovirus-associated.

Details on this clone: Its antigen remains unidentified.

Only in-frame clones appear in the TCRdb table, and some are missing; sequencing was by immunoSEQ multiplex PCR. The sample includes about 250,000 clones, more than 85% seen only once; the top ten take approximately 12%. The V end was cut by 4 bases, the J end by 6 bases, with 13 bases between. The germline V gene has CDR1 SGHRS and CDR2 YFSETQ. The CDR3 consists of 14 residues. The TCR was taken from a man aged 18 to 30 in good health and CMV-seropositive. Sequenced sample: PBMCs. The rearrangement joins TRBV5-1 to TRBJ2-2; a possible D gene is TRBD2 (6 bases). CDR3 nucleotides: TGCGCCAGCAGCCCCACGACTAGTTCCGGGGAGCTGTTTTTT. It is translated as CASSPTTSSGELFF.